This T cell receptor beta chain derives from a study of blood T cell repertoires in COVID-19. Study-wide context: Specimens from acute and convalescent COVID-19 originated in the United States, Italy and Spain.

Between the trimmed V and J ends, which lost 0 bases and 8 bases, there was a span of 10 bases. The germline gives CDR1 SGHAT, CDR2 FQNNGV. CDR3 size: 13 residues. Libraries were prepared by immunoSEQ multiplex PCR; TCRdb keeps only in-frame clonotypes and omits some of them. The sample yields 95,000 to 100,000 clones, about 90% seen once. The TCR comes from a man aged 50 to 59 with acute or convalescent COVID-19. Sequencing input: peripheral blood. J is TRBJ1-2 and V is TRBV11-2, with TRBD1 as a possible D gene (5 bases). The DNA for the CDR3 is TGTGCCAGCAGCTTAGACAGGGCCGGGGGCTACACCTTC. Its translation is CASSLDRAGGYTF.